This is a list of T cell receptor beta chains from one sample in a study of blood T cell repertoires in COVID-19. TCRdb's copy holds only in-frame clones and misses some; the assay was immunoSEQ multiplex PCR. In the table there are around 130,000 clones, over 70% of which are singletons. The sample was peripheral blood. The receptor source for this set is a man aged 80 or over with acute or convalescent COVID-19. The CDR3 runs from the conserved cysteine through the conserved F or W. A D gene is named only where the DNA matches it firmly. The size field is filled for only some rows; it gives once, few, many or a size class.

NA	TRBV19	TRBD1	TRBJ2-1	TGTGCCAGTAGAAACGACAGGGGGCGGAATGAGCAGTTCTTC	CASRNDRGRNEQFF
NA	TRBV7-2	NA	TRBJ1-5	TGTGCCAGCAGCTTCACCGGGAGCCAGCCCCAGCATTTT	CASSFTGSQPQHF
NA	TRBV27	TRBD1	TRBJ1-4	TGTGCCAGCAGTTCTCTAAAAGGGGGCACTAATGAAAAACTGTTTTTT	CASSSLKGGTNEKLFF
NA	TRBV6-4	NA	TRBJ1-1	TGTGCCACCGGGGGGAGCAAGACGACTGAAGCTTTCTTT	CATGGSKTTEAFF
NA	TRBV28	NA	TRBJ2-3	TGTGCCAGCAACCCTGGCGGGGGCACAGATACGCAGTATTTT	CASNPGGGTDTQYF
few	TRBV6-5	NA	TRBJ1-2	TGTGCCAGCAGTTCGGGTCCCTATGGCTACACCTTC	CASSSGPYGYTF
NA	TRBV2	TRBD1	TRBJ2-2	TGTGCCAGCAGTCTAGACAGGGTCAGCACCGGGGAGCTGTTTTTT	CASSLDRVSTGELFF
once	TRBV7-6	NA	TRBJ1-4	TGTGCCAGCAGCTTTGCCCAGGGCGTTGAAAAACTGTTTTTT	CASSFAQGVEKLFF
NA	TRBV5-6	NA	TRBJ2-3	TGTGCCAGCAGCTTGGCGGGCACAGATACGCAGTATTTT	CASSLAGTDTQYF
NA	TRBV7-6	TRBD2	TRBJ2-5	TGTGCCAGCAGCCCGGGACTAGCGATTCAAGAGACCCAGTACTTC	CASSPGLAIQETQYF
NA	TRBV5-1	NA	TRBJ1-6	TGCGCCAGCAGCAGCGGGGGGGATGAATCACCCCTCCACTTT	CASSSGGDESPLHF
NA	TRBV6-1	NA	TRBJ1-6	TGTGCCAGCAGTGAAAGAGGGTTCCGGTCACCCCTCCACTTT	CASSERGFRSPLHF
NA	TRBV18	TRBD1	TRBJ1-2	TGTGCCAGCTCACGTGGACAGGACTATGGCTACACCTTC	CASSRGQDYGYTF
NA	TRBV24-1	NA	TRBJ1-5	TGTGCCACCAGTGATTTCAGAGGTCAGCCCCAGCATTTT	CATSDFRGQPQHF
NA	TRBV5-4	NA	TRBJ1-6	TGTGCCAGCAGTGCCGTTGGAGGGTATAATTCACCCCTCCACTTT	CASSAVGGYNSPLHF
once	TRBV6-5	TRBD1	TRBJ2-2	TGTGCCAGCAACTCCGGACAGGGGGTGTCCGGGGAGCTGTTTTTT	CASNSGQGVSGELFF
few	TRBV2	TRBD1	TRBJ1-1	TGTGCCAGCAGCAGGGGGCTTAGCACTGAAGCTTTCTTT	CASSRGLSTEAFF
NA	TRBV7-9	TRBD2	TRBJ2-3	TGTGCCAGCAGCCCCCGGACTAGTCCCACAGATACGCAGTATTTT	CASSPRTSPTDTQYF
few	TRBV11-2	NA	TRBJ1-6	TGTGCCAGCAGCTTAACAGGGAAGAACTCACCCCTCCACTTT	CASSLTGKNSPLHF
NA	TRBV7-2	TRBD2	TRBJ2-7	TGTGCCAGCAGCTTACAAGCGTCTAGCGGACCCTACGAGCAGTACTTC	CASSLQASSGPYEQYF
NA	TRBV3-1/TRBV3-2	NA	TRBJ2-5	TGTGCCAGCAGCCAAGTTTACAGCCAAGAGACCCAGTACTTC	CASSQVYSQETQYF
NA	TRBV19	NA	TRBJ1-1	TGTGCCAGTAAGACGGGAGAAAACACTGAAGCTTTCTTT	CASKTGENTEAFF
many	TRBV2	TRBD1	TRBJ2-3	TGTGCCAGCAGTGAAGCGGGGACAGGGAGTGCAGATACGCAGTATTTT	CASSEAGTGSADTQYF
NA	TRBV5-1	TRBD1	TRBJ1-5	TGCGCCAGCAGCTTGGCGGGACAGATAGATCAGCCCCAGCATTTT	CASSLAGQIDQPQHF
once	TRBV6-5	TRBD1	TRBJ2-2	TGTGCCAGCAGGCTACAGGGGGCGGGCACCGGGGAGCTGTTTTTT	CASRLQGAGTGELFF
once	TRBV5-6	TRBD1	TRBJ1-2	TGTGCCAGCAGCCAAGGACAGGGGACTAACTATGGCTACACCTTC	CASSQGQGTNYGYTF